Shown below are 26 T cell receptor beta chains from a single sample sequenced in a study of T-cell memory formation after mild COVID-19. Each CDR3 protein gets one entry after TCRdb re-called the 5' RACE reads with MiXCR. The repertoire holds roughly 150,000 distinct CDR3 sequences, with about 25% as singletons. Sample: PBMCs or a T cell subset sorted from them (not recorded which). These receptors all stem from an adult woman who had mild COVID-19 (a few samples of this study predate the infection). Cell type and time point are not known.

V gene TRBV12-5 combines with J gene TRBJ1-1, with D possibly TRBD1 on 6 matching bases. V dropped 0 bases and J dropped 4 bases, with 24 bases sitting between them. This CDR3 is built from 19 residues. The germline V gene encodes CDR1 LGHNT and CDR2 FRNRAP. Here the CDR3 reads CASGLVKGDRTKVGTEAFF. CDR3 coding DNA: TGTGCTAGTGGTTTGGTAAAAGGAGACAGGACTAAGGTGGGCACTGAAGCTTTCTTT. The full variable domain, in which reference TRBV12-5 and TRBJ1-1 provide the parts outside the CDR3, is DARVTQTPRHKVTEMGQEVTMRCQPILGHNTVFWYRQTMMQGLELLAYFRNRAPLDDSGMPKDRFSAEMPDATLATLKIQPSEPRDSAVYFCASGLVKGDRTKVGTEAFFGQGTRLTVV.

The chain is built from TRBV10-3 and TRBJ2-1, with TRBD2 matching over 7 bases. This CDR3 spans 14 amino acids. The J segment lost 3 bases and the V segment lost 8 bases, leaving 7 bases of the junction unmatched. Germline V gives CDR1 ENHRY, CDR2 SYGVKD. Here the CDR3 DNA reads TGTGCCATCTCTCTGGGCGGGGGCTACAATGAGCAGTTCTTC. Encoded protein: CAISLGGGYNEQFF.

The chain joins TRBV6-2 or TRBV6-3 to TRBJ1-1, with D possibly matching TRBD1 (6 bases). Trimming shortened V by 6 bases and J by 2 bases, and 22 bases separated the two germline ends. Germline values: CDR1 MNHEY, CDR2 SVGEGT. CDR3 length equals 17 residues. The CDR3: CASRTRDTPRDNTEAFF. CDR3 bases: TGTGCCAGCAGGACCCGGGACACCCCAAGGGATAACACTGAAGCTTTCTTT.

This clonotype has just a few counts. The CDR3 protein is CASSMSGGGGYTF. The CDR3 bases are TGTGCCAGTAGTATGTCAGGGGGCGGCGGCTACACCTTC. The V and J genes are TRBV19 and TRBJ1-2, with 8 bases aligning to TRBD1. V trimming: 3 bases; J trimming: 8 bases; junction bases outside the gene matches: 5. The V gene's germline CDR1 is LNHDA and CDR2 SQIVND (reference sequence). This CDR3 is built from 13 residues. The entire variable domain, with the rest obtained from reference TRBV19 and TRBJ1-2, is as follows: DGGITQSPKYLFRKEGQNVTLSCEQNLNHDAMYWYRQDPGQGLRLIYYSQIVNDFQKGDIAEGYSVSREKKESFPLTVTSAQKNPTAFYLCASSMSGGGGYTFGSGTRLTVV.

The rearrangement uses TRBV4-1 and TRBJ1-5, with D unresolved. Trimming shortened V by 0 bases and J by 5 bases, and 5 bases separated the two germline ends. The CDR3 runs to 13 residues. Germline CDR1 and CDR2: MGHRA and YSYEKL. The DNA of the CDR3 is TGCGCCAGCAGCCAAGATCCTCATCAGCCCCAGCATTTT. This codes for CASSQDPHQPQHF.

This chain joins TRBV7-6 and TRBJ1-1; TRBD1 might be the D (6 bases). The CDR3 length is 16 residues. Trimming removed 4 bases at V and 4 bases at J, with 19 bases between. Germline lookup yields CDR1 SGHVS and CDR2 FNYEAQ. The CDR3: CASSSLNGGLGTEAFF. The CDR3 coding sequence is TGTGCCAGCAGCTCCCTCAATGGGGGGCTGGGCACTGAAGCTTTCTTT.

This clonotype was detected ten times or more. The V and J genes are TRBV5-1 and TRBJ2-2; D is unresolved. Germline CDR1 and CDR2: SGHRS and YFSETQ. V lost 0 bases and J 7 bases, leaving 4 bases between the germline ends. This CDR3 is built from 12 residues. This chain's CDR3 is CASSLVGGELFF. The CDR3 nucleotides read TGCGCCAGCAGCTTGGTCGGCGGGGAGCTGTTTTTT.

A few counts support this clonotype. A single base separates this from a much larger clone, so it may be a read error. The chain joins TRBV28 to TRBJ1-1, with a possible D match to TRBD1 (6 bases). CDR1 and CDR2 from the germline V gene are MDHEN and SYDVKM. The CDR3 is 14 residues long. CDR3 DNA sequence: TGTGCCAGAAGTTCTCCACAGGGACCCAATGAAGCTTTCTTT. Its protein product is CARSSPQGPNEAFF.

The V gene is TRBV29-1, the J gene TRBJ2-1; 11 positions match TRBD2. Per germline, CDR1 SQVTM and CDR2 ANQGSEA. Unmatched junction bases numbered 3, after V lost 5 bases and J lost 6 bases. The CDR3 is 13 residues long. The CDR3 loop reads CSVFGLAGNEQFF. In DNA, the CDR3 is TGCAGCGTTTTCGGACTAGCGGGCAATGAGCAGTTCTTC.

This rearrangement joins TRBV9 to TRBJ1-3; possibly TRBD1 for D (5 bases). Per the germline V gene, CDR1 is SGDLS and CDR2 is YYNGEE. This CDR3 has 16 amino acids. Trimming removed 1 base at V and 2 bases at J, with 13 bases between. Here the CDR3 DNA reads TGTGCCAGCAGCGTATCCGAGACAGTTCCTGGAAACACCATATATTTT. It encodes CASSVSETVPGNTIYF.

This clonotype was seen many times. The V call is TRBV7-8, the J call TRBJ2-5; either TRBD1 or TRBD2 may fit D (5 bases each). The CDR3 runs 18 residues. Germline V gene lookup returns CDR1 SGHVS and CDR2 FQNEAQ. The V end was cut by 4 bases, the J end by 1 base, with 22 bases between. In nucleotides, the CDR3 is TGTGCCAGCAGCTCAGTGGGGGAACTCAGTGGCCGCCAAGAGACCCAGTACTTC. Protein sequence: CASSSVGELSGRQETQYF. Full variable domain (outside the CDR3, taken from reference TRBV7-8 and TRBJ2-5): GAGVSQSPRYKVAKRGQDVALRCDPISGHVSLFWYQQALGQGPEFLTYFQNEAQLDKSGLPSDRFFAERPEGSVSTLKIQRTQQEDSAVYLCASSSVGELSGRQETQYFGPGTRLLVL.

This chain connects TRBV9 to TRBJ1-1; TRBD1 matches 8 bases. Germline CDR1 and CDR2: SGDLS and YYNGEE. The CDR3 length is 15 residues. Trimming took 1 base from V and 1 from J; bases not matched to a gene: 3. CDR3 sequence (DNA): TGTGCCAGCAGCGTACAGGGGGCGCCGAACACTGAAGCTTTCTTT. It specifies CASSVQGAPNTEAFF.

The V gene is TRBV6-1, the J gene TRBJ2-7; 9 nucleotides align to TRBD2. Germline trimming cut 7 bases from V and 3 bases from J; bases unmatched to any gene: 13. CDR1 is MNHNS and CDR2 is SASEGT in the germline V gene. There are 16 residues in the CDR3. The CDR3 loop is CASNVERGELFYEQYF. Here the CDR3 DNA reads TGTGCCAGCAATGTAGAGCGGGGGGAATTATTCTACGAGCAGTACTTC.

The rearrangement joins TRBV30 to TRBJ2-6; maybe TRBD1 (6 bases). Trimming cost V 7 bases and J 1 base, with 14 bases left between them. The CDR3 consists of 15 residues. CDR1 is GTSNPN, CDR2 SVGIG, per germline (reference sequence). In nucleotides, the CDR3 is TGTGCCTCAGCAGGGGAAGCTTCTGGGGCCAACGTCCTGACTTTC. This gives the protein CASAGEASGANVLTF.

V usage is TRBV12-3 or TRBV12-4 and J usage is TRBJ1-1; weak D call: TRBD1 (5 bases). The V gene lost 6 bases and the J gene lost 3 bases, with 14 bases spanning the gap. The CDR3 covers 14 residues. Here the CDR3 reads CASRKGRGDTEAFF. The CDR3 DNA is TGTGCCAGCAGGAAGGGAAGGGGAGACACTGAAGCTTTCTTT.

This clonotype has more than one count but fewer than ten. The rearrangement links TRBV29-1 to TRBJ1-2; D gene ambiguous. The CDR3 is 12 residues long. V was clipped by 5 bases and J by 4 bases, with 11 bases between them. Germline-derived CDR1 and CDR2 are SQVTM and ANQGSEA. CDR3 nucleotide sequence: TGCAGCGTTAACCTCTCGGGCTATGGCTACACCTTC. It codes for CSVNLSGYGYTF.

CDR3 bases: TGTGCCAGCACCCCGACGATTAGCAGTGAGACCCAGTACTTC. Translated: CASTPTISSETQYF. The chain uses TRBV7-8 and TRBJ2-5; D ambiguous. Trimming removed 7 bases from V and 5 bases from J, with 17 bases in between. Germline V gene data show CDR1 as SGHVS and CDR2 as FQNEAQ. The CDR3 is 14 residues long.

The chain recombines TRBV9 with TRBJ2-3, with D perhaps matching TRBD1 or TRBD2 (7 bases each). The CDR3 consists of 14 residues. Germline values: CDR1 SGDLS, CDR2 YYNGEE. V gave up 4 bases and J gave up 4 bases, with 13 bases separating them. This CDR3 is CASSPTGRADTQYF. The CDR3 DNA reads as TGTGCCAGCAGCCCGACAGGGAGGGCAGATACGCAGTATTTT.

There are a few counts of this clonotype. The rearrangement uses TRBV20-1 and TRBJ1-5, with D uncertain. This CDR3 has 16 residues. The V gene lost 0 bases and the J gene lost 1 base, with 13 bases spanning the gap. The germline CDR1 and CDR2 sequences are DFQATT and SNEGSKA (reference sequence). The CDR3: CSARDNYGYSNQPQHF. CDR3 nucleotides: TGCAGTGCTAGAGACAATTACGGGTACAGCAATCAGCCCCAGCATTTT.

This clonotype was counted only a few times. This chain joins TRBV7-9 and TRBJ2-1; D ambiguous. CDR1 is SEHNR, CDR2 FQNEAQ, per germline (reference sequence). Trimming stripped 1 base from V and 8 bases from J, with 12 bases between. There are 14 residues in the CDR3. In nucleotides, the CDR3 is TGTGCCAGCAGCTTAGAATTCCTCTGGGATGAGCAGTTCTTC. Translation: CASSLEFLWDEQFF. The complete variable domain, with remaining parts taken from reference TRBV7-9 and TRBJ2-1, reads DTGVSQNPRHKITKRGQNVTFRCDPISEHNRLYWYRQTLGQGPEFLTYFQNEAQLEKSRLLSDRFSAERPKGSFSTLEIQRTEQGDSAMYLCASSLEFLWDEQFFGPGTRLTVL.

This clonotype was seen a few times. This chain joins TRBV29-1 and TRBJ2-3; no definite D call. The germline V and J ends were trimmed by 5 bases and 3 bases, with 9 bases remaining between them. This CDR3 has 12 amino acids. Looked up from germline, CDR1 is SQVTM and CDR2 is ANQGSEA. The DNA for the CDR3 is TGCAGCGTTACACCTGAAACAGATACGCAGTATTTT. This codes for CSVTPETDTQYF.

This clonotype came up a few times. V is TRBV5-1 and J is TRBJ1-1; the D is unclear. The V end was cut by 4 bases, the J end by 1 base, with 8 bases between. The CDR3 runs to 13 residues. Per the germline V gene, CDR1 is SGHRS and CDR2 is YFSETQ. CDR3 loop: CASSLERNTEAFF. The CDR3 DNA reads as TGCGCCAGCAGCCTTGAAAGGAACACTGAAGCTTTCTTT.

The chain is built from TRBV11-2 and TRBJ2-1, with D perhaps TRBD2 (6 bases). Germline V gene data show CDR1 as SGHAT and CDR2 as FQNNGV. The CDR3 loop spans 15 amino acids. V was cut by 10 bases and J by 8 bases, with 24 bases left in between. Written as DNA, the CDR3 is TGTGCCACGAATGGGGCGCAGGAGGGTTCCGATGAGCAGTTCTTC. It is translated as CATNGAQEGSDEQFF.

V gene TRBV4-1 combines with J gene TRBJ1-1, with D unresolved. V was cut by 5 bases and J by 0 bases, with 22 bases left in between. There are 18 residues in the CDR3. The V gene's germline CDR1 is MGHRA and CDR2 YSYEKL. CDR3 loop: CASSGRHVSLIMNTEAFF. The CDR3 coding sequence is TGCGCCAGCAGCGGTCGACACGTTTCCCTTATCATGAACACTGAAGCTTTCTTT.

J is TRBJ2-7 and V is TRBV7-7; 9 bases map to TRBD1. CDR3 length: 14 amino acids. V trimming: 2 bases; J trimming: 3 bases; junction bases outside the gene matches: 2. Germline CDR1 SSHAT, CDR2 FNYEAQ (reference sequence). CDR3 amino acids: CASSLSGQGYEQYF. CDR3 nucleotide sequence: TGTGCCAGCAGCTTATCGGGACAGGGCTACGAGCAGTACTTC.

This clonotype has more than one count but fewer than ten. CDR3 in DNA: TGTGCCAGCAGTTTACTCGGGGTAAATCCCCTCCACTTT. It is translated as CASSLLGVNPLHF. This chain connects TRBV27 to TRBJ1-6, with D unclear. This CDR3 region has 13 residues. CDR1 and CDR2 (germline): MNHEY, SMNVEV (reference sequence). V was trimmed by 2 bases and J by 13 bases, leaving 12 bases between them.